The clone carrying this T cell receptor (beta chain) was observed a single time. The antigen remains unidentified. Single viable CD3+CD4+CD8-CD45RO+ cells were sorted as the memory CD4+ T cells. This table comes from immunoSEQ multiplex PCR, and its TCRdb copy is limited to in-frame clones, with some not included. The sample consists of some 26,000 clones, about 81% of them appearing once. The sample originates from a study of memory CD4+ T cells and cytomegalovirus serostatus. Study context: This sample comes from healthy Belgian adults, fewer than ten CMV seropositive, under 25 seronegative.

Overall study findings and caveats: CMV serostatus prediction reached median AUC 0.95, or 0.91 with US-trained model. Of 150 to 200 reported CMV TCRbeta sequences, some 70 were found in memory CD4+ repertoires.

Material: memory CD4+ T cells from blood. The clonotype comes from an adult in good health and CMV-seronegative.

In DNA, the CDR3 is TGTGCCAGCAGCCTTTCCACCGCCAGGGTCCAAGAGACCCAGTACTTC. Translating it yields CASSLSTARVQETQYF. V usage is TRBV5-6 and J usage is TRBJ2-5; D possibly corresponds to TRBD1 (5 bases). Germline-derived CDR1 and CDR2 are SGHDT and YYEEEE. Trimming took off 4 bases at V and 1 base at J, with 17 bases between the two ends. The CDR3 has 16 residues.